A single sample gave rise to the 3 T cell receptor beta chains below, sequenced in a study of T cell responses to AZD1222 COVID-19 vaccine (dated by TCRdb to 2020 to 2023). Library method: the immunoSEQ multiplex PCR assay. TCRdb retrieved this table from immuneACCESS and kept in-frame rearrangements only. Not all clones are present; in checked studies, unresolved V genes account for under half, and no reason is known for the remainder. The sample includes about 94,000 clones, with about 85% observed a single time. The ten biggest clones cover 4.5% of the sample. In the paper's terms, the time point label means: about 28 days (+/-7) after the second vaccine dose. The source was peripheral blood, collected 28 days after the second AZD1222 dose. These receptors originate from an adult who received the AZD1222 COVID-19 vaccine.

The gene calls are TRBV11-2 and TRBJ1-1; TRBD1 aligns across 7 bases. Germline V CDR1 and CDR2: SGHAT, FQNNGV. Trimming cost V 5 bases and J 0 bases; bases outside gene matches: 9. CDR3 length equals 16 residues. For the CDR3, the DNA is TGTGCCAGCAGCCCGGAGACAGGGTCGATGAACACTGAAGCTTTCTTT. Translating it yields CASSPETGSMNTEAFF.

This sequence joins TRBV28 and TRBJ2-3, with TRBD2 identical over 13 bases. The V gene end was trimmed by 4 bases and the J gene end by 5 bases; junction bases not matched to a gene: 12. The germline V gene encodes CDR1 MDHEN and CDR2 SYDVKM. The length of the CDR3 is 18 residues. CDR3 bases: TGTGCCAGCAGTTCCCGTTGGACTAGCGGGAGTATAGTAGATACGCAGTATTTT. This gives the protein CASSSRWTSGSIVDTQYF.

The chain couples TRBV19 to TRBJ1-1; no reliable D call. In germline, CDR1 is LNHDA, CDR2 SQIVND (reference sequence). V lost 8 bases, J lost 1 base, and 11 bases lay in between. The CDR3 is 13 residues long. CDR3 residues: CASPGPRNTEAFF. The CDR3 DNA follows: TGTGCCAGTCCGGGCCCGCGGAACACTGAAGCTTTCTTT.